This T cell receptor (beta chain) was sequenced for a study of shared clonotypes between healthy human individuals. On the study more broadly: Three plates each covered CD4 naive and memory; CD8 naive two, CD8 memory one.

The authors split each subset's genomic DNA evenly across several immunoSEQ plates. The table came from immunoSEQ multiplex PCR; TCRdb's copy has only in-frame clones and leaves some out. The table lists 650,000 to 700,000 clones, about nine tenths of them singletons. Germline CDR1 MNHEY, CDR2 SMNVEV (reference sequence). V was clipped by 8 bases and J by 9 bases, with 26 bases between them. The CDR3 totals 16 residues. The gene calls are TRBV27 and TRBJ2-1; a possible D gene is TRBD2 (6 bases). This clonotype was sampled from a young man in good health. Some clones in this sample may be carry-over from other donors' samples. Material for sequencing was memory CD8+ T cells from PBMCs. Subset reported: CD45RO+ cells pooled with CCR7-negative TemRA cells. The CDR3 DNA reads as TGTGCCAGCTTCCCGACTAGAGGTCCAGGATGGATTGAGCAGTTCTTC. Its protein product is CASFPTRGPGWIEQFF.